The 31 T cell receptor beta chains below all came from one sample that was sequenced in a study of blood T cell repertoires in COVID-19. TCRdb's table, derived via immunoSEQ multiplex PCR, lists solely in-frame clones and lacks some. The sample has roughly 140,000 clones, roughly four fifths seen once. The sequenced sample consisted of PBMCs or T cells enriched from blood (not recorded which). The receptors derive from a man aged 50 to 60 who had recovered from COVID-19.

In the case of this clone: Other DNA sequences in this sample translate to the same CDR3. The V and J genes are TRBV27 and TRBJ2-1; D is possibly TRBD2 (5 bases). V lost 3 bases and J 4 bases, leaving 7 bases between the germline ends. The CDR3 extends over 13 amino acids. Germline CDR1 is MNHEY and CDR2 is SMNVEV (reference sequence). The CDR3 reads CASSFRTYNEQFF. The CDR3, as DNA: TGTGCCAGCAGTTTTCGGACTTACAATGAGCAGTTCTTC.

This clone was recorded once. The gene calls are TRBV25-1 and TRBJ2-2; 9 nucleotides match TRBD2. V trimming: 4 bases; J trimming: 4 bases; junction bases outside the gene matches: 1. CDR1 and CDR2 (germline): MGHDK, SYGVNS. There are 14 residues in the CDR3. The chain's CDR3 is CASSARGGTGELFF. Written as DNA, the CDR3 is TGTGCCAGCAGTGCGCGGGGGGGCACCGGGGAGCTGTTTTTT. Looking up the rest from reference TRBV25-1 and TRBJ2-2 gives the full variable domain: EADIYQTPRYLVIGTGKKITLECSQTMGHDKMYWYQQDPGMELHLIHYSYGVNSTEKGDLSSESTVSRIRTEHFPLTLESARPSHTSQYLCASSARGGTGELFFGEGSRLTVL.

The rearrangement uses TRBV19 and TRBJ1-2; D perhaps matches TRBD1 (6 bases). V lost 6 bases to trimming and J lost 4 bases, with 18 bases between them. The germline CDR1 and CDR2 sequences are LNHDA and SQIVND (reference sequence). The CDR3 runs to 15 residues. The CDR3 sequence: CASRRPGGHGYGYTF. The CDR3 coding sequence is TGTGCCAGTAGGAGGCCCGGGGGGCACGGCTATGGCTACACCTTC.

The chain combines TRBV2 with TRBJ2-1; possibly TRBD2 for D (5 bases). V lost 3 bases to trimming and J lost 5 bases, with 14 bases between them. The germline V gene has CDR1 SNHLY and CDR2 FYNNEI. The length of the CDR3 is 15 residues. The CDR3 reads CASSDYGVLHNEQFF. The DNA of the CDR3 is TGTGCCAGCAGTGATTACGGGGTTTTGCACAATGAGCAGTTCTTC. Using reference TRBV2 and TRBJ2-1 for the parts outside the CDR3, the full variable domain is EPEVTQTPSHQVTQMGQEVILRCVPISNHLYFYWYRQILGQKVEFLVSFYNNEISEKSEIFDDQFSVERPDGSNFTLKIRSTKLEDSAMYFCASSDYGVLHNEQFFGPGTRLTVL.

By frequency in the sample, this clone is large. This chain connects TRBV27 to TRBJ1-1; 8 nucleotides line up with TRBD1. Germline loops: CDR1 MNHEY, CDR2 SMNVEV (reference sequence). V gave up 8 bases and J gave up 7 bases; unmatched junction bases: 6. The CDR3 covers 12 residues. DNA for the CDR3: TGTGCCAGCCAGACAGGGGTGGATGAAGCTTTCTTT. Translation: CASQTGVDEAFF.

The rearrangement joins TRBV27 to TRBJ2-7, with 9 bases identical to TRBD2. Germline V gives CDR1 MNHEY, CDR2 SMNVEV (reference sequence). V lost 6 bases, J lost 8 bases, and 14 bases stayed unmatched. This CDR3 spans 15 amino acids. This CDR3 is CASSLKPGLALQQYF. The CDR3 bases are TGTGCCAGCAGCCTGAAGCCGGGACTAGCCCTCCAGCAGTACTTC.

The rearrangement joins TRBV6-5 to TRBJ1-1; 7 positions match TRBD1. Germline CDR1 and CDR2: MNHEY and SVGAGI. The CDR3 has 15 residues. The V gene end was trimmed by 1 base and the J gene end by 7 bases; junction bases not matched to a gene: 9. This CDR3 reads CASSYFPGTGDEAFF. CDR3 in DNA: TGTGCCAGCAGTTACTTTCCGGGCACAGGGGATGAAGCTTTCTTT.

The J gene is TRBJ2-7, the V gene TRBV6-2 or TRBV6-3, with D possibly matching TRBD2 (5 bases). CDR3 length: 15 amino acids. Germline CDR1 MNHEY, CDR2 SVGEGT. Trimming took 5 bases from V and 0 from J, leaving 14 bases between them. The CDR3 DNA sequence: TGTGCCAGCAGTACCCTCTGGGGAGACTCCTACGAGCAGTACTTC. Translation: CASSTLWGDSYEQYF.

The chain carries TRBV7-2 and TRBJ2-5, with 13 bases that match TRBD2. This CDR3 has 16 residues. CDR1 SGHTA and CDR2 FQGNSA come from the germline V gene. Trimming cost V 5 bases and J 5 bases; bases outside gene matches: 8. The CDR3 reads CASSTRTSGGRETQYF. The CDR3 DNA reads TGTGCCAGCAGCACGAGGACTAGCGGGGGTCGGGAGACCCAGTACTTC.

V is TRBV7-2 and J is TRBJ1-1; D might be TRBD1 (5 bases). Germline V lookup: CDR1 SGHTA, CDR2 FQGNSA. V was clipped by 5 bases and J by 7 bases, with 20 bases between them. The CDR3 is made up of 15 amino acids. The CDR3 loop reads CASSLEDGGRGEAFF. The CDR3 coding sequence is TGTGCCAGCAGCCTCGAGGACGGGGGGAGAGGTGAAGCTTTCTTT.

This CDR3 is CASSLGGGATKNIQYF. CDR3 DNA sequence: TGCGCCAGCAGCTTGGGAGGGGGCGCAACCAAAAACATTCAGTACTTC. The chain couples TRBV5-1 to TRBJ2-4, with 7 bases that match TRBD1. This CDR3 contains 16 residues. Germline CDR1 reads SGHRS; CDR2 reads YFSETQ. The V gene end was trimmed by 0 bases and the J gene end by 2 bases; junction bases not matched to a gene: 5.

J is TRBJ2-7 and V is TRBV9, with D possibly TRBD2 on 5 matching bases. Trimming pared 0 bases from V and 1 base from J, leaving 5 bases between. CDR1 and CDR2 (germline): SGDLS, YYNGEE. CDR3 length: 13 residues. The CDR3 bases are TGTGCCAGCAGCGTAGGCGGGTCCTACGAGCAGTACTTC. Its protein is CASSVGGSYEQYF. The whole variable domain, remainder taken from reference TRBV9 and TRBJ2-7, is DSGVTQTPKHLITATGQRVTLRCSPRSGDLSVYWYQQSLDQGLQFLIQYYNGEERAKGNILERFSAQQFPDLHSELNLSSLELGDSALYFCASSVGGSYEQYFGPGTRLTVT.

This clone was observed once. The J gene is TRBJ2-3, the V gene TRBV12-3 or TRBV12-4, with 7 positions matching TRBD2. J was trimmed by 6 bases and V by 7 bases; bases with no gene match: 7. The CDR3 spans 13 residues. Written as DNA, the CDR3 is TGTGCCAGCACCCCCGGGGGAGGGGATACGCAGTATTTT. Its protein is CASTPGGGDTQYF.

The rearrangement joins TRBV4-1 to TRBJ2-3; no clear D gene. Germline loops: CDR1 MGHRA, CDR2 YSYEKL. The CDR3 extends over 15 amino acids. V was clipped by 3 bases and J by 0 bases, with 10 bases between them. CDR3 sequence reads: CASSQSYTSTDTQYF. The CDR3 nucleotides are TGCGCCAGCAGCCAGAGCTATACTAGCACAGATACGCAGTATTTT.

The V gene is TRBV5-6, the J gene TRBJ1-2; the match to TRBD1 covers 8 bases. Germline V gene lookup returns CDR1 SGHDT and CDR2 YYEEEE. The CDR3 totals 15 residues. J lost 5 bases, V lost 4 bases, and 10 bases had no gene match. The CDR3 region is CASSQGAGGAYGYTF. The CDR3 DNA sequence: TGTGCCAGCAGCCAGGGGGCAGGGGGAGCTTATGGCTACACCTTC. Supplemented by reference TRBV5-6 and TRBJ1-2, the full variable domain reads DAGVTQSPTHLIKTRGQQVTLRCSPKSGHDTVSWYQQALGQGPQFIFQYYEEEERQRGNFPDRFSGHQFPNYSSELNVNALLLGDSALYLCASSQGAGGAYGYTFGSGTRLTVV.

V and J are TRBV12-5 and TRBJ2-1; 11 bases align to TRBD2. With 2 bases clipped from V and 12 bases from J, the junction kept 9 bases outside the gene matches. This CDR3 comprises 15 residues. Looked up from germline, CDR1 is LGHNT and CDR2 is FRNRAP. CDR3 in amino acids: CASGLQPTSGEWQFF. In DNA, the CDR3 is TGTGCTAGTGGTTTGCAACCGACTAGCGGGGAATGGCAGTTCTTC.

V and J are TRBV9 and TRBJ2-5; maybe TRBD2 (6 bases). Germline lookup yields CDR1 SGDLS and CDR2 YYNGEE. CDR3 size: 16 residues. V was shortened by 0 bases and J by 2 bases, with 14 bases between the two germline ends. The CDR3 DNA reads as TGTGCCAGCAGCGTAGCCCCGGGACTCCAACAAGAGACCCAGTACTTC. Its translation: CASSVAPGLQQETQYF.

This clone appeared once. The chain joins TRBV7-9 to TRBJ1-2; TRBD1 matches 9 bases. Losses at the gene ends were 6 bases for V and 8 bases for J; bases not matched to a gene: 10. There are 14 residues in the CDR3. Germline V gives CDR1 SEHNR, CDR2 FQNEAQ (reference sequence). Written as DNA, the CDR3 is TGTGCCAGCAGTACCCCCGCGACAGGGGGAGGCTACACCTTC. Protein: CASSTPATGGGYTF.

The chain links TRBV9 to TRBJ1-2; 10 bases align to TRBD1. Trimming at V came to 0 bases and at J to 8 bases, leaving 4 bases not matched to a gene. This CDR3 contains 14 residues. The germline V gene encodes CDR1 SGDLS and CDR2 YYNGEE. The CDR3 DNA is TGTGCCAGCAGCGTAGGACAGGGGGCGGGAGGCTACACCTTC. Amino acids: CASSVGQGAGGYTF.

V and J are TRBV19 and TRBJ1-3; D gene ambiguous. This CDR3 region has 11 residues. V lost 5 bases and J 4 bases, leaving 3 bases between the germline ends. Per germline, CDR1 LNHDA and CDR2 SQIVND (reference sequence). The CDR3 loop is CASSEGNTIYF. The CDR3 bases are TGTGCCAGTAGTGAGGGAAACACCATATATTTT.

This clone was detected only a few times. The chain employs TRBV6-5 and TRBJ1-6; 8 positions match TRBD1. This CDR3 is built from 14 residues. Losses at the gene ends were 3 bases for V and 9 bases for J; bases not matched to a gene: 4. The V gene's germline CDR1 is MNHEY and CDR2 SVGAGI. The chain's CDR3 is CASSYSGGGSPLHF. CDR3 in DNA: TGTGCCAGCAGTTATTCAGGGGGCGGTTCACCCCTCCACTTT.

This clone has more than one count but fewer than ten. The rearrangement links TRBV21-1 to TRBJ2-2; the table names TRBD1, a call not compared with the DNA. TRBV21-1 is a listed pseudogene. The CDR3 is 15 residues long. CDR3 protein: CASSKGNRVTGELFF. The CDR3 bases are TGTGCCAGCAGCAAAGGAAACAGGGTTACCGGGGAGCTGTTTTTT.

The rearrangement links TRBV7-9 to TRBJ2-1; tentatively, D is TRBD2 (7 bases). Germline assignment: CDR1 SEHNR and CDR2 FQNEAQ (reference sequence). The CDR3 runs 15 residues. Trimming stripped 5 bases from V and 8 bases from J, with 19 bases between. The CDR3 protein is CASSRFGGGADEQFF. The CDR3 bases are TGTGCCAGCAGCCGCTTTGGTGGGGGGGCCGATGAGCAGTTCTTC.

The CDR3: CASSYSFAGGLETQYF. The CDR3, as DNA: TGTGCCAGCAGTTACTCCTTCGCGGGGGGGCTTGAGACCCAGTACTTC. The V and J genes are TRBV6-5 and TRBJ2-5; 9 bases match TRBD2. The CDR3 covers 16 residues. Looked up from germline, CDR1 is MNHEY and CDR2 is SVGAGI. Losses at the gene ends were 0 bases for V and 5 bases for J; bases not matched to a gene: 7.

This clone was seen only a few times. This chain links TRBV3-1 (or the pseudogene TRBV3-2) with TRBJ1-1, with 10 bases that match TRBD1. There are 13 residues in the CDR3. Germline lookup yields CDR1 LGHDT and CDR2 YNNKEL (reference sequence). V shed 5 bases, J shed 8 bases, and the junction held 5 bases outside the gene matches. CDR3 amino acids: CASSVTGGFEAFF. As DNA, the CDR3 is TGTGCCAGCAGCGTGACAGGGGGCTTCGAAGCTTTCTTT.

Turning to this clone: One end of the junction does not line up with germline, which may come from a read error. The chain has TRBV12-3 or TRBV12-4 and TRBJ1-2, with D possibly TRBD1 on 6 matching bases. The CDR3 sequence is 12 residues long. This CDR3 reads CVSSLYRERYTF. The CDR3 bases are TGTGTCAGCAGTTTGTACAGGGAGCGCTACACCTTC.

V and J are TRBV6-5 and TRBJ1-6; maybe TRBD1 (6 bases). V lost 6 bases and J 6 bases, leaving 9 bases between the germline ends. Germline values: CDR1 MNHEY, CDR2 SVGAGI. The CDR3 consists of 13 residues. Here the CDR3 DNA reads TGTGCCAGCAGACAGGGTGGTAATTCACCCCTCCACTTT. This translates into CASRQGGNSPLHF.

The V and J genes are TRBV20-1 and TRBJ2-2, with 7 bases identical to TRBD2. CDR1 and CDR2 (germline): DFQATT, SNEGSKA (reference sequence). The V and J ends lost 6 bases and 0 bases, in that order; junction bases with no gene match: 4. This CDR3 comprises 14 residues. Here the CDR3 DNA reads TGCAGTGCAAGTCGGGGGGCGAACACCGGGGAGCTGTTTTTT. Translation: CSASRGANTGELFF.

The chain has TRBV6-6 and TRBJ2-1; TRBD2 is a possible D gene (5 bases). V lost 5 bases and J 0 bases, leaving 14 bases between the germline ends. Per germline, CDR1 MNHNY and CDR2 SVGAGI (reference sequence). There are 16 residues in the CDR3. Written as DNA, the CDR3 is TGTGCCAGCAGTGTTAGAAGCGGTAGCTCCTACAATGAGCAGTTCTTC. Translation gives CASSVRSGSSYNEQFF.

The chain is built from TRBV5-1 and TRBJ2-3, with D possibly being TRBD1 (5 bases). The V end was cut by 5 bases, the J end by 0 bases, with 13 bases between. The germline V gene encodes CDR1 SGHRS and CDR2 YFSETQ. The CDR3 has 15 residues. The CDR3 sequence is CASRSRVASTDTQYF. DNA of the CDR3: TGCGCCAGCAGATCCAGGGTTGCTAGCACAGATACGCAGTATTTT.

V gene TRBV2 combines with J gene TRBJ2-5; the match to TRBD1 covers 8 bases. V shed 4 bases and J 6 bases; nucleotides not matched to a gene: 7. Germline V CDR1 and CDR2: SNHLY, FYNNEI. This CDR3 region has 14 residues. The CDR3 nucleotides are TGTGCCAGCAGTGGGACAGGGACTTTGCAGACCCAGTACTTC. Its protein is CASSGTGTLQTQYF.